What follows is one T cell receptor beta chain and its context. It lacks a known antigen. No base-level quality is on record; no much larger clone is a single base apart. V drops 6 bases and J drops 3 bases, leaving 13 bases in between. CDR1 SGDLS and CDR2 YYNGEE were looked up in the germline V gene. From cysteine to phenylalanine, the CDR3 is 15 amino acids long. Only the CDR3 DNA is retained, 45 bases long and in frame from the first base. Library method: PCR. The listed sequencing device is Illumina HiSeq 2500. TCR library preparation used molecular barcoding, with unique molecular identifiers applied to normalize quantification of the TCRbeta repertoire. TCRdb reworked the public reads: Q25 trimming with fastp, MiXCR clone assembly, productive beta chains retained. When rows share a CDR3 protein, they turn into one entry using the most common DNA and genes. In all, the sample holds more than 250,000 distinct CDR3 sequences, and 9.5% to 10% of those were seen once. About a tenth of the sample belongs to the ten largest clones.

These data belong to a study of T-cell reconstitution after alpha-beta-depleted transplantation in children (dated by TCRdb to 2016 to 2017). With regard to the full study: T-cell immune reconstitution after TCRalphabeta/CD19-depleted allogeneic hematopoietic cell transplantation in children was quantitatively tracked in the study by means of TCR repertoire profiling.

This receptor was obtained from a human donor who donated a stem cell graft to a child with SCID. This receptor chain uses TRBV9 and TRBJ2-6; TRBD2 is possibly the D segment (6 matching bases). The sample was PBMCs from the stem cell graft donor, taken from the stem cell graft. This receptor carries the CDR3 CASMGGVGGANVLTF. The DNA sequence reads TGTGCCAGCATGGGAGGAGTAGGTGGGGCCAACGTCCTGACTTTC.